This TCR beta chain was captured by sequencing in a study of vaccination effects on CD4 cells after COVID-19. This table comes from immunoSEQ multiplex PCR, and its TCRdb copy is limited to in-frame clones, with some not included. In the table there are about 50,000 clones, about three quarters of which are singletons. V lost 4 bases, J lost 1 base, and 8 bases lay in between. Germline lookup yields CDR1 SNHLY and CDR2 FYNNEI. The CDR3 runs 14 residues. Following culture for approximately ten days, CD4+ T cells were isolated. Of note for this clone: The antigen is undetermined.

Source: CD4+ T cells from PBMCs cultured without peptide, taken before COVID-19 vaccination. This clonotype originated in a human donor who received a COVID-19 vaccine. The chain joins TRBV2 to TRBJ1-3; unclear D gene. This CDR3 reads CASSGSGSGNTIYF. CDR3 nucleotide sequence: TGTGCCAGCAGTGGTTCGGGGTCTGGAAACACCATATATTTT.